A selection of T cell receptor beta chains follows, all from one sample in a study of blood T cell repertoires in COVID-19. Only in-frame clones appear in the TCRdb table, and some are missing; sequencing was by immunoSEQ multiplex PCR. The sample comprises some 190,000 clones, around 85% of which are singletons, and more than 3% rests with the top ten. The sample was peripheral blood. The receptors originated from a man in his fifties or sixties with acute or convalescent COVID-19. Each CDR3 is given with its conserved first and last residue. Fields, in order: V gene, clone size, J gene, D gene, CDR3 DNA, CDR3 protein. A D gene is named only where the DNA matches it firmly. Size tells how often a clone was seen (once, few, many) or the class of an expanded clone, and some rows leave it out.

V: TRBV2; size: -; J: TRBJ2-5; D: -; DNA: TGTGCCAGCAGTGAAGCCACTGGTACCCAGTACTTC; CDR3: CASSEATGTQYF
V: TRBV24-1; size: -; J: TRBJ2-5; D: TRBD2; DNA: TGTGCCACCAGTGATGTAACTAGCGGGGGGCAAGAGACCCAGTACTTC; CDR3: CATSDVTSGGQETQYF
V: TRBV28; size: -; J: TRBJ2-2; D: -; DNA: TGTGCCAGCGACCCTGGAGGCGCGAACACCGGGGAGCTGTTTTTT; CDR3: CASDPGGANTGELFF
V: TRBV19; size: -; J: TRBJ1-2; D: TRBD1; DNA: TGTGCCAGTAGTCCCCCAGGGGGAGACTATGGCTACACCTTC; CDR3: CASSPPGGDYGYTF
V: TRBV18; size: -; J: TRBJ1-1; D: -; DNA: TGTGCCAGCTCAAATATGAACACTGAAGCTTTCTTT; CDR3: CASSNMNTEAFF
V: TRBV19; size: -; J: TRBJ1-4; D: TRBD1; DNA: TGTGCCAGTAGTATCAGCAGGGGGAGATGGACTAATGAAAAACTGTTTTTT; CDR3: CASSISRGRWTNEKLFF
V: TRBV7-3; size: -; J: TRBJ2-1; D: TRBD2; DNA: TGTGCCAGCAGCTTAACTACGGGAGGGGGCTACAATGAGCAGTTCTTC; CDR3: CASSLTTGGGYNEQFF
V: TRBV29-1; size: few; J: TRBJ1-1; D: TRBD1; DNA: TGCAGCGCCGACAGGGGGTTGGGCACTGAAGCTTTCTTT; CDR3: CSADRGLGTEAFF
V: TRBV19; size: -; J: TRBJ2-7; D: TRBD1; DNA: TGTGCCAGTAACCTCGGACAGGGGACCCACGAGCAGTACTTC; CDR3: CASNLGQGTHEQYF
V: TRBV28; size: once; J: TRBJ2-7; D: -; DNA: TGTGCCAGCAGTTTTGGGCAGGGGAGCTCCTACGAGCAGTACTTC; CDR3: CASSFGQGSSYEQYF
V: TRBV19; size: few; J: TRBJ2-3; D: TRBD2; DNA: TGTGCCAGTAGTATTCCAGCGGGAGTGGGAGATACGCAGTATTTT; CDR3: CASSIPAGVGDTQYF
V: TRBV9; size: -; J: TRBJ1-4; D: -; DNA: TGTGCCAGCAGCTTGAGCCGACTCGGGGAAAAACTGTTTTTT; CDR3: CASSLSRLGEKLFF
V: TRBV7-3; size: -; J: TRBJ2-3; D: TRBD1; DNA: TGTGCCAGCAGCTTAATCAGACAGGGGAGTACGCAGTATTTT; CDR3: CASSLIRQGSTQYF
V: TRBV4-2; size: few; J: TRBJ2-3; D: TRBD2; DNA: TGTGCCAGCAGCCTTAAGCTAGCGGATGTAACAGATACGCAGTATTTT; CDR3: CASSLKLADVTDTQYF
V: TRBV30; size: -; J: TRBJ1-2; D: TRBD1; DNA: TGTGCCTGGACCCCGGGACAGAACTATGGCTACACCTTC; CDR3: CAWTPGQNYGYTF
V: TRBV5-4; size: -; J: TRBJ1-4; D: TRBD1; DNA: TGTGCCAGCAGCTCCCCGGGACAGAGCGAAAAACTGTTTTTT; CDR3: CASSSPGQSEKLFF
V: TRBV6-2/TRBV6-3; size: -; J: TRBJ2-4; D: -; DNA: TGTGCCAGCAGTTATGGGGGCGCCCCGGACTTC; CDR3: CASSYGGAPDF
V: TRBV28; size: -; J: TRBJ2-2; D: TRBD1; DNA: TGTGCCGGAAAATCCGGGACAGGGGGTGACGGGGAGCTGTTTTTT; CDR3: CAGKSGTGGDGELFF
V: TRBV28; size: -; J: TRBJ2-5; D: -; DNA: TGTGCCAGCAGTGGGACACTAGCGAACCAAGAGACCCAGTACTTC; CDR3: CASSGTLANQETQYF
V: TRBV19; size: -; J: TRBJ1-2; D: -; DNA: TGTGCCAGTAGTATACTTTTGGGGGCGGAATATGGCTACACCTTC; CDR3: CASSILLGAEYGYTF
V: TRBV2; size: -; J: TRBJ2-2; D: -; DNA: TGTGCCAGCAGTGAATTCTGGGCAGGGAATGGCGGGGAGCTGTTTTTT; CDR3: CASSEFWAGNGGELFF
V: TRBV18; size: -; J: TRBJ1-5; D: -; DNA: TGTGCCAGCTCACCATGGTCAGGGGAGTCACGACAGCCCCAGCATTTT; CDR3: CASSPWSGESRQPQHF